A selection of T cell receptor beta chains follows, all from one sample in a study of metastatic and nonmetastatic thyroid tumors. Through MiXCR, TCRdb re-clonotyped the PCR reads. The table shows some 19,000 clones, with about a quarter occurring only once. The sample taken for sequencing was tumor tissue. Every receptor here comes from a female donor with papillary thyroid cancer or a benign thyroid nodule (not recorded which). Some clones in this sample may be carry-over from other donors' samples. The CDR3 runs from the conserved cysteine through the conserved F or W.

v_gene | CDR3aa
TRBV7-9 | CASSLSANTEAFF
TRBV19 | CASTPQATNEKLFF
TRBV7-2 | CASSLGHRGGEQYF
TRBV20-1 | CSAVGRLNTGELFF
TRBV4-1 | CASSQEGLRGYNEQFF
TRBV19 | CASSPRQGALTGELFF
TRBV7-9 | CASSLDGGLYEQYF
TRBV6-1 | CASGEGRTDTQYF
TRBV12-3/TRBV12-4 | CASSLGVIEAFF
TRBV30 | CAWSVQGSGNTIYF
TRBV30 | CAWSVRPTWEGYTF
TRBV6-1 | CASSVRQGSGGYTF
TRBV5-1 | CASSLGYRASGQETQYF
TRBV15 | CVTSSGQGDDYTF
TRBV28 | CASSLPDLPQHF
TRBV28 | CASTTPGYGYTF
TRBV3-1 | CASSGRGAWETQYF
TRBV5-5 | CASSRDFAYEQYF
TRBV3-1 | CASSQIGTEVYGYTF
TRBV10-3 | CASGESPYEQYF
TRBV2 | CTSSRDTTWTYEQYF
TRBV27 | CASNAPFGWVYTF
TRBV12-3/TRBV12-4 | CASSPLGNNEQFF
TRBV20-1 | CSARDSGRAGGYNEQFF
TRBV12-3/TRBV12-4 | CASSLRAAGANVLTF
TRBV7-9 | CASRPGQANTGELFF
TRBV20-1 | CSSRGNPGAAEQYF
TRBV6-4 | CASSEGANQPQHF
TRBV6-1 | CASSEYPRQFSGNTIYF
TRBV6-1 | CASTAWGTEAFF
TRBV7-9 | CASRVTGAGGNTIYF
TRBV28 | CASAGVGGPTDTQYF
TRBV5-4 | CASSRPGGSPLHF
TRBV13 | CASSLASSGANVLTF
TRBV4-2 | CASSQDNTIGLAGSLTDTQYF
TRBV6-2/TRBV6-3 | CASRTGTGTMGYTF
TRBV6-1 | CASSEGESSYEQYF
TRBV7-2 | CASSLFQSAVSGEQFF
TRBV15 | CATRTGGAGTGELFF
TRBV16 | CASSQWGQPSSNQPQHF
TRBV4-2 | CASSQVGGGGRNTQYF
TRBV9 | CASSVGPGRTQYF
TRBV5-1 | CASSIERGDNEQFF
TRBV30 | CASLGLGAGYTF
TRBV7-2 | CASSRVGTSAYEQYF
TRBV2 | CASRGSGTYSTGELFF